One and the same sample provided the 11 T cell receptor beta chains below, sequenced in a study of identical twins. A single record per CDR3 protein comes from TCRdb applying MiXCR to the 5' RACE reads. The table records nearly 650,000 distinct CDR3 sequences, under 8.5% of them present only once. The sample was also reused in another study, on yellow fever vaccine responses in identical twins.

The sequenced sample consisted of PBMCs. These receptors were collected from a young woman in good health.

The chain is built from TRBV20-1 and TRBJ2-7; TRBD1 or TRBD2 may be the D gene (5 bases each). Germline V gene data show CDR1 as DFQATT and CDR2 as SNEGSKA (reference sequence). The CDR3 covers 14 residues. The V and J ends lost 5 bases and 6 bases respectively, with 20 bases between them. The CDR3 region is CSAPGPLATGEQYF. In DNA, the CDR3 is TGCAGTGCTCCGGGACCCCTCGCCACCGGCGAGCAGTACTTC.

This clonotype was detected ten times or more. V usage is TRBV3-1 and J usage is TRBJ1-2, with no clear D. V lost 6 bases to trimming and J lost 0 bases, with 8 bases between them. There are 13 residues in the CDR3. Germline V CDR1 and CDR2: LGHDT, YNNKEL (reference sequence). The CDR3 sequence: CASRTAANYGYTF. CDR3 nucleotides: TGTGCCAGCAGAACCGCGGCTAACTATGGCTACACCTTC. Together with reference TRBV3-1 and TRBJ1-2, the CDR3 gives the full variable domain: DTAVSQTPKYLVTQMGNDKSIKCEQNLGHDTMYWYKQDSKKFLKIMFSYNNKELIINETVPNRFSPKSPDKAHLNLHINSLELGDSAVYFCASRTAANYGYTFGSGTRLTVV.

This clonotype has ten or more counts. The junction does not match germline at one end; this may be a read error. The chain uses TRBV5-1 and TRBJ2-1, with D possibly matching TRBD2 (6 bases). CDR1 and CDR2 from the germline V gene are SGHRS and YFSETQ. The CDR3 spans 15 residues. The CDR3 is CASSPDGSSYNEQFF. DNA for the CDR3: TGTGCCAGCAGCCCAGACGGGAGCTCCTACAATGAGCAGTTCTTC.

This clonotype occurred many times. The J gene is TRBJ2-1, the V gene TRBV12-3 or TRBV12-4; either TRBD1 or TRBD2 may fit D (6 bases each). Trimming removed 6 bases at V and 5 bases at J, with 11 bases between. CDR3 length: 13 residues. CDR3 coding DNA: TGTGCCAGCAGCATGAGGGGGGACAATGAGCAGTTCTTC. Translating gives CASSMRGDNEQFF.

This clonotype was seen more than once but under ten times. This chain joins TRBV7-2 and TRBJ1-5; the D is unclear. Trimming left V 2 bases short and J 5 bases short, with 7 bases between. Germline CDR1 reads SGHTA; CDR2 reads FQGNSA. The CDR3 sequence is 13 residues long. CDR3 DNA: TGTGCCAGCAGCTTATCCCGCGATCAGCCCCAGCATTTT. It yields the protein CASSLSRDQPQHF.

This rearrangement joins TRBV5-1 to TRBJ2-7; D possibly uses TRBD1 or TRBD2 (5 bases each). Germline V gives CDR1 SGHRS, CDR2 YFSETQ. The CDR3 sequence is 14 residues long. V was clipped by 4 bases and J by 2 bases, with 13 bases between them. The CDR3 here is CASSPRGCPYEQYV. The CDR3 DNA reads TGCGCCAGCAGCCCGAGGGGCTGCCCCTACGAGCAGTACGTC.

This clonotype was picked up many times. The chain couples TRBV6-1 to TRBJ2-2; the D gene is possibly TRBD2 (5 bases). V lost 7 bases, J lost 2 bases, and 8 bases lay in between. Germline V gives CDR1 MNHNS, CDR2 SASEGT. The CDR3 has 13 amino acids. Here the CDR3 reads CASNPGNTGELFF. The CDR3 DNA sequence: TGTGCCAGCAATCCGGGAAACACCGGGGAGCTGTTTTTT.

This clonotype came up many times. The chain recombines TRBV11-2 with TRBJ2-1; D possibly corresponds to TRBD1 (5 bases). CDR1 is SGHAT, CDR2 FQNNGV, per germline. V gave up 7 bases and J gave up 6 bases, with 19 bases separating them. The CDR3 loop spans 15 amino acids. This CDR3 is CASTESDNRFNEQFF. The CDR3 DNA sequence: TGTGCCAGCACGGAGTCGGACAATAGGTTCAATGAGCAGTTCTTC.

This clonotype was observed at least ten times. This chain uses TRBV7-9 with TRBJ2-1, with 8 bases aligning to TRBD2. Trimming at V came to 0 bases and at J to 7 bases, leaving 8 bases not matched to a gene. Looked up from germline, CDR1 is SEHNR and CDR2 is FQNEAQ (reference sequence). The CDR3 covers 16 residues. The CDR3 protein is CASSLASGGQWNEQFF. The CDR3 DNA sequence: TGTGCCAGCAGCTTAGCCTCGGGGGGGCAGTGGAATGAGCAGTTCTTC.

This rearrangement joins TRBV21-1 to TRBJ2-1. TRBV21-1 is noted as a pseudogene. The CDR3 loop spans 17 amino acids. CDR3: CASSARGWGSSYNEQFF. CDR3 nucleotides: TGTGCCAGCAGCGCTCGAGGATGGGGAAGCTCCTACAATGAGCAGTTCTTC.

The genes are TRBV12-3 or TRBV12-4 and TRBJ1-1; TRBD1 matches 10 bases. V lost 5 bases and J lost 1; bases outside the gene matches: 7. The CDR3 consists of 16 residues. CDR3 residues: CASSSPGTGANTEAFF. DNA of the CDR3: TGTGCCAGCAGTAGCCCCGGGACAGGGGCGAACACTGAAGCTTTCTTT.